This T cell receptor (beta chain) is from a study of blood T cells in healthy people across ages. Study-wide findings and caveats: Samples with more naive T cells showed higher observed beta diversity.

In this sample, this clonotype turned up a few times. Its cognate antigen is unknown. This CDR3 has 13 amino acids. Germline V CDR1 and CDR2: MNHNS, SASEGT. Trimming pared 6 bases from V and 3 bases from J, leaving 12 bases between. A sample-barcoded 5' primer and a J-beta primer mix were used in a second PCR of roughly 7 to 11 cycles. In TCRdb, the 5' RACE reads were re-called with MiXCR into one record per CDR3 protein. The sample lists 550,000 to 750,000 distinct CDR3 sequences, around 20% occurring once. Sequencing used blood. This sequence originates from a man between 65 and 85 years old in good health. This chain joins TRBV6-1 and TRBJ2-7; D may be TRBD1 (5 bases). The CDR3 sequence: CASRDTTYYEQYF. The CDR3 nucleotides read TGTGCCAGCAGGGACACCACATACTACGAGCAGTACTTC.